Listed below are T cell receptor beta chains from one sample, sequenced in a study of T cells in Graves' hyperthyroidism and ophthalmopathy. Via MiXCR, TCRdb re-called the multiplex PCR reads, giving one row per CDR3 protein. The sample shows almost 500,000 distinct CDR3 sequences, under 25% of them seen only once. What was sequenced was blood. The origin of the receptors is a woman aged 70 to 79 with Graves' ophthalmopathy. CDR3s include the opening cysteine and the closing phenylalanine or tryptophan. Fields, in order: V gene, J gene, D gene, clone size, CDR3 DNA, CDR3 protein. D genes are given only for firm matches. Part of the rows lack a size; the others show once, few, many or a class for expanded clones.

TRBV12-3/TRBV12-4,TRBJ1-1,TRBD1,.,TGTGCCAGCAGGGTGGGGGACAGGGTGGCGTCGACGGCTTTCTTT,CASRVGDRVASTAFF
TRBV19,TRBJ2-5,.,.,TGTGCCAGTAAGTTCAGAGAGACCCAGTACTTC,CASKFRETQYF
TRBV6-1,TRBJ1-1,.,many,TGTGCCAGCAGTTTGGGTATTAGAGACACTGAAGCTTTCTTT,CASSLGIRDTEAFF
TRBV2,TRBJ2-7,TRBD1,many,TGTGCCAGCAGACCCGACAGGGGCGACGAGCAGTACTTC,CASRPDRGDEQYF
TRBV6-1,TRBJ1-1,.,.,TGTGCCAGCAGCTATTGGGGTCGGGACGGTAAAATTTCTTTCTTT,CASSYWGRDGKISFF
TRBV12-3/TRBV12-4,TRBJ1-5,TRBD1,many,TGTGCCAGCAGTCCGACAGGGTCGGATCAGCCCCAGCATTTT,CASSPTGSDQPQHF
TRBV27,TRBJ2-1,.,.,TGTGCCAGCAGTCACGATGTTAGGGATGAGCAGTTCTTC,CASSHDVRDEQFF
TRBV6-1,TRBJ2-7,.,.,TGTGCCAGCAGTGACTCCAGCTCGGGAGCGTACGAGCAGTACTTC,CASSDSSSGAYEQYF
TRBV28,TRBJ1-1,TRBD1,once,TGTGCCAGCAGTACTCCGGGACAGGGGATTGAAGCTTTCTTT,CASSTPGQGIEAFF
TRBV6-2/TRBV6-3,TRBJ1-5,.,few,TGTACCAGCAGTTACTCGGGGGACAATCAGCCCCAGCATTTT,CTSSYSGDNQPQHF
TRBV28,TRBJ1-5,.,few,TGTGCCAGCAGCCCAACCCTTCGGGGGGCCCAGCATTTT,CASSPTLRGAQHF
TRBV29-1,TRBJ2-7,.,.,TGCAGCGTCTCGACAGGCGGAGGTTACGAGCAGTACTTC,CSVSTGGGYEQYF
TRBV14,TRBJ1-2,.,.,TGTGCCAGCAGCCAAGATCGCCTATTAGGGGGGTATGGCTACACCTTC,CASSQDRLLGGYGYTF
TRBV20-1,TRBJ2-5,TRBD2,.,TGCAGTGCTAGAGCGGGACGGGGGGCCCAGTACTTC,CSARAGRGAQYF
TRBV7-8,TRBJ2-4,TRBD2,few,TGTGCCAGCAGCTTAACTAGCGGGAGAACAAACATTCAGTACTTC,CASSLTSGRTNIQYF
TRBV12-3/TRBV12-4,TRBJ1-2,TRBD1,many,TGTGCCAGCAGCATGACCAGGGGGCACTATGGCTACACCTTC,CASSMTRGHYGYTF
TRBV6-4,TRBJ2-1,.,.,TGTGCCAGCAGTGACTCGATTGCGGGAATGGGGAGTGAGCAGTTCTTC,CASSDSIAGMGSEQFF
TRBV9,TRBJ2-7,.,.,TGTGCCAGCAGCGTATCCCCCCACGAGCAGTACTTC,CASSVSPHEQYF
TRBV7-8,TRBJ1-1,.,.,TGTGCCAGCAGCTTGAGTGGGGCGGGGACTGAAGCTTTCTTT,CASSLSGAGTEAFF
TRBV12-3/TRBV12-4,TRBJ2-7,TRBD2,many,TGTGCCAGCAGTTTAAGGAGCGGGAGAGGGGAGCAGTACTTC,CASSLRSGRGEQYF
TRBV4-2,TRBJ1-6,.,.,TGTGCCAGCAGCCAAATCCCCGGGGACGGAGATGGGAGTTCACCCCTCCACTTT,CASSQIPGDGDGSSPLHF
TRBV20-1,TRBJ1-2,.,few,TGCAGTGCTAGGACCGGACGTGATGGCTACACCTTC,CSARTGRDGYTF
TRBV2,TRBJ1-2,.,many,TGTGCCATCCAGGCGGGGGGATTTAACTATGGCTACACCTTC,CAIQAGGFNYGYTF
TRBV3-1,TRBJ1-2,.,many,TGTGCCAGCAGCCAAGCCGGAGATTATGGCTACACCTTC,CASSQAGDYGYTF